These T cell receptor beta chains were read from a single sample in a study of CD8+CD57+ T cells in acquired aplastic anemia. One entry per CDR3 protein results from TCRdb running MiXCR on the reads. Counted here are some 190,000 distinct CDR3 sequences, around half occurring once; the ten biggest clones make up around 2.7%. The specimen was sorted CD4+, CD8+, or CD8+CD57+ T cells (not recorded which) from PBMCs. All receptors come from a human donor in good health. The CDR3 runs from the conserved cysteine through the conserved F or W. A D gene is named only where the DNA matches it firmly. Not every row has a clone size; where given, it reads once, few, many or a size class.

cdr3_length	v_call	d_call	clone_size	j_call	cdr3_aa	cdr3_nt
12	TRBV3-1	.	many	TRBJ1-1	CASSQYNAEAFF	TGTGCCAGCAGCCAATACAACGCTGAAGCTTTCTTT
15	TRBV28	TRBD1	few	TRBJ1-6	CASSLGQGSWSPLHF	TGTGCCAGCAGTTTGGGACAGGGGTCGTGGTCACCCCTCCACTTT
15	TRBV6-1	TRBD1	.	TRBJ2-7	CASNPTGVGYYEQYF	TGTGCCAGCAACCCGACAGGGGTGGGATACTACGAGCAGTACTTC
15	TRBV6-2/TRBV6-3	.	.	TRBJ2-2	CASSLLLANTGELFF	TGTGCCAGCAGCCTACTCCTCGCGAACACCGGGGAGCTGTTTTTT
16	TRBV19	TRBD1	.	TRBJ1-3	CASSTRQGLSGNTIYF	TGTGCCAGTAGTACCCGACAGGGCCTCTCTGGAAACACCATATATTTT
13	TRBV20-1	.	many	TRBJ1-5	CSARDALNQPQHF	TGCAGTGCTAGAGATGCCCTCAATCAGCCCCAGCATTTT
15	TRBV6-2/TRBV6-3	TRBD1	.	TRBJ1-1	CASSPRDRRNTEAFF	TGTGCCAGCAGTCCCAGGGACAGGCGAAACACTGAAGCTTTCTTT
10	TRBV29-1	.	.	TRBJ1-1	CGVGDGKAFF	TGCGGCGTTGGCGACGGGAAAGCTTTCTTT
14	TRBV7-6	.	few	TRBJ2-5	CASSFLAEGETQYF	TGTGCCAGCAGCTTTTTAGCGGAGGGGGAGACCCAGTACTTC
10	TRBV10-3	TRBD1	.	TRBJ2-7	CAIRTGTGDF	TGTGCCATCAGGACCGGGACAGGGGATTTC
14	TRBV10-3	TRBD1	.	TRBJ1-6	CAISVGTVLEPLHF	TGTGCCATCAGTGTTGGGACAGTATTAGAACCCCTCCACTTT
15	TRBV19	.	.	TRBJ1-6	CASSVSGVHNSPLHF	TGTGCCAGTAGTGTATCGGGAGTCCATAATTCACCGCTCCACTTT
10	TRBV6-1	.	.	TRBJ2-7	CASKGLEQYF	TGTGCCAGCAAGGGTCTCGAGCAGTACTTC
13	TRBV24-1	.	many	TRBJ1-5	CATSERGRQPQHF	TGTGCCACCAGTGAGAGGGGCCGGCAGCCCCAGCATTTT
17	TRBV15	TRBD2	once	TRBJ2-1	CATSTTLRASGKNEQFF	TGTGCCACCAGCACAACCCTGAGGGCTAGCGGGAAGAATGAGCAGTTCTTC
13	TRBV2	.	.	TRBJ1-6	CASCQVYNSPLHF	TGTGCCAGTTGTCAGGTGTATAATTCACCCCTCCACTTT
16	TRBV5-1	.	.	TRBJ2-5	CASSLVAGAVQETQYF	TGCGCCAGCAGCTTGGTTGCGGGGGCGGTCCAAGAGACCCAGTACTTC
16	TRBV19	TRBD2	many	TRBJ2-7	CASSLASGGPPYEQYF	TGTGCCAGTAGTCTGGCTAGCGGGGGTCCCCCCTACGAGCAGTACTTC
14	TRBV20-1	TRBD2	many	TRBJ2-1	CSAPSGRRPDEQFF	TGCAGTGCTCCTAGCGGGAGACGACCCGATGAGCAGTTCTTC
17	TRBV4-2	TRBD1	many	TRBJ2-7	CASSQESGRGRGYEQYF	TGTGCCAGCAGCCAAGAATCTGGCCGGGGCAGGGGGTACGAGCAGTACTTC
15	TRBV29-1	TRBD1	.	TRBJ1-1	CSGRVLTGSNTEAFF	TGCAGCGGCCGAGTATTGACAGGGTCTAACACTGAAGCTTTCTTT
12	TRBV7-2	.	.	TRBJ1-2	CASSLDTYGYTF	TGTGCCAGCAGCTTAGATACCTATGGCTACACCTTC
17	TRBV4-2	.	many	TRBJ1-2	CASSQVQGTKANYGYTF	TGTGCCAGCAGCCAAGTACAGGGTACGAAAGCTAACTATGGCTACACCTTC
14	TRBV20-1	TRBD1	many	TRBJ2-4	CSALDRGTKNIQYF	TGCAGTGCTCTGGACAGGGGAACGAAAAACATTCAGTACTTC
13	TRBV4-3	TRBD1	.	TRBJ1-2	CASSRTTGDGYTF	TGCGCCAGCAGCCGCACGACAGGGGATGGCTACACCTTC
13	TRBV29-1	TRBD2	many	TRBJ2-5	CSETSGRRETQYF	TGCAGCGAAACTAGCGGGAGGAGGGAGACCCAGTACTTC
14	TRBV18	TRBD1	many	TRBJ2-5	CASSHRGQGETQYF	TGTGCCAGCTCACACAGGGGGCAAGGAGAGACCCAGTACTTC
14	TRBV28	TRBD1	few	TRBJ1-1	CASRTTGVNTEAFF	TGTGCCAGCAGGACGACAGGGGTGAACACTGAAGCTTTCTTT
16	TRBV2	TRBD1	.	TRBJ1-3	CASSYHRDSSGNTIYF	TGTGCCAGCAGTTACCACAGGGACAGCTCTGGAAACACCATATATTTT
18	TRBV7-8	TRBD2	.	TRBJ2-5	CASSLPRGPSGGKGTQYF	TGTGCCAGCAGCTTACCCCGCGGGCCCAGCGGGGGGAAAGGGACCCAGTACTTC
15	TRBV24-1	.	.	TRBJ2-5	CVTGDPTGRGETQYF	TGTGTCACGGGTGACCCGACAGGACGAGGAGAGACCCAGTACTTC
15	TRBV2	.	.	TRBJ2-7	CASSEQDMPPYEQYF	TGTGCCAGCAGTGAACAGGACATGCCTCCCTACGAGCAGTACTTC
16	TRBV7-6	TRBD2	once	TRBJ2-5	CASSTHSGRARETQYF	TGTGCCAGCAGCACCCATAGCGGGAGGGCCCGAGAGACCCAGTACTTC
15	TRBV12-5	.	few	TRBJ2-3	CASGPDKSSTDTQYF	TGTGCTAGTGGCCCTGATAAATCTAGCACAGATACGCAGTATTTT
13	TRBV20-1	.	.	TRBJ1-6	CSASLPGNTPLHF	TGCAGTGCTAGTTTACCGGGGAATACACCCCTCCACTTT
13	TRBV12-3/TRBV12-4	.	.	TRBJ2-7	CASKVGPSYEQYF	TGTGCCAGCAAGGTCGGTCCGTCCTACGAGCAGTACTTC
15	TRBV25-1	.	.	TRBJ1-2	CASSPAGDGLYGYTF	TGTGCCAGTAGCCCCGCCGGGGACGGTCTCTATGGCTACACCTTC